These T cell receptor beta chains were read from a single sample in a study of sequential checkpoint blockade in melanoma. The table came from immunoSEQ multiplex PCR; TCRdb's copy has only in-frame clones and leaves some out. The sample has some 20,000 clones, around 85% seen once. The sample in question was CD8+ T cells sorted from blood (inferred from file names), obtained from a patient given nivolumab and ipilimumab in sequence. The receptor source for this set is a human donor with melanoma. CDR3s include the opening cysteine and the closing phenylalanine or tryptophan.

J: TRBJ1-5
V: TRBV27
CDR3: CASSLRQGDQPQHF

J: TRBJ2-1
V: TRBV6-5
CDR3: CASSYQASGHNEQFF

J: TRBJ2-1
V: TRBV18
CDR3: CASSPLGGEPPWNEQFF

J: TRBJ2-7
V: TRBV11-2
CDR3: CASSLGVSGVIWEQYF

J: -
V: TRBV4-1
CDR3: CASRRLSGGTYEQYF

J: TRBJ2-1
V: TRBV30
CDR3: CAWEGTGGRNEQFF

J: TRBJ2-6
V: TRBV21-1
CDR3: CASSTRTEFSGANVLTF

J: TRBJ2-5
V: TRBV7-8
CDR3: CASSSDRQETQYF

J: TRBJ2-7
V: TRBV7-9
CDR3: CASSSYGSTNEQYF

J: TRBJ2-1
V: TRBV5-6
CDR3: CASTPGTSIEQFF

J: TRBJ1-1
V: TRBV19
CDR3: CASSIYSGNTEAFF

J: TRBJ2-3
V: TRBV4-1
CDR3: CASSRLAGEADTQYF

J: TRBJ1-1
V: TRBV7-6
CDR3: CASSFKQGAEAFF

J: TRBJ2-2
V: TRBV4-1
CDR3: CASSQGSRDRVTGELFF

J: TRBJ1-1
V: TRBV7-9
CDR3: CASSSQGNTEAFF

J: TRBJ1-5
V: TRBV28
CDR3: CASSLGQGGQPQHF

J: TRBJ2-7
V: TRBV16
CDR3: CASSPIRASEQYF

J: TRBJ1-4
V: TRBV5-6
CDR3: CASKPPGATNEKLFF

J: TRBJ2-7
V: TRBV27
CDR3: CASSPDRPPYEQYF

J: TRBJ2-3
V: TRBV13
CDR3: CASSLASGGGTDTQYF

J: TRBJ2-1
V: TRBV10-3
CDR3: CAISPAGGFYEQFF

J: TRBJ1-2
V: TRBV9
CDR3: CASSVDRNYGYTF

J: TRBJ2-1
V: TRBV27
CDR3: CASSLGGNEQFF

J: TRBJ1-6
V: TRBV4-3
CDR3: CASSPWERESPLHF

J: TRBJ2-1
V: TRBV9
CDR3: CASSVSGLAAYNEQFF

J: TRBJ2-5
V: TRBV6-5
CDR3: CASSYIGPRVGAQYF

J: TRBJ2-1
V: TRBV11-2
CDR3: CASSTTSGRPNEQFF

J: TRBJ1-2
V: TRBV13
CDR3: CASSPGTGINYGYTF

J: TRBJ1-5
V: TRBV7-8
CDR3: CATGQGNQPQHF

J: TRBJ2-1
V: TRBV14
CDR3: CASSQDGGTKVRNEQFF

J: TRBJ2-7
V: TRBV6-6
CDR3: CAGGTGGRYEQYF

J: TRBJ2-5
V: TRBV7-9
CDR3: CASSLSLAGETQYF

J: TRBJ2-2
V: TRBV27
CDR3: CASSLTGLAGGPTGELFF

J: TRBJ2-5
V: TRBV11-2
CDR3: CASSSDRGQTQYF

J: TRBJ2-4
V: TRBV5-5
CDR3: CASSKDRVNSQTLAKNIQYF

J: TRBJ2-3
V: TRBV9
CDR3: CASSAPLGLAGNTQYF

J: TRBJ1-6
V: TRBV6-6
CDR3: CASSYSGRFNSPLHF